The T cell receptor beta chain under discussion was sequenced for a study of shared T cell receptors in the human thymus. Repertoires were generated with immunoSEQ multiplex PCR, while TCRdb's copy carries only in-frame clones and drops some. Of 600,000 to 900,000 clones detected, over 75% appear once; the ten largest clones hold 0.0095% to 0.013%. The same sample was also used in a study of human thymus T cells. That work adds: Finnish infants who were healthy and having corrective surgery for congenital heart defects made up the donors. Corrective heart surgery yielded resections, and these provided the thymus tissue. Repertoires sampled from thymus and blood appeared biased in V and J gene usage. Related work found strong thymic repertoire overlap between unrelated individuals.

The TCR comes from a girl under three years old with a congenital heart defect. Sequencing was carried out using thymocytes.

The CDR3 DNA sequence: TGTGCCAGCAGCGACGACAGGGCAAGTGAAAAACTGTTTTTT. Amino acid sequence: CASSDDRASEKLFF. V and J are TRBV7-9 and TRBJ1-4; TRBD1 aligns across 7 bases. This CDR3 has 14 amino acids. From germline, CDR1 is SEHNR and CDR2 FQNEAQ (reference sequence). Germline trimming cut 5 bases from V and 7 bases from J; bases unmatched to any gene: 7.